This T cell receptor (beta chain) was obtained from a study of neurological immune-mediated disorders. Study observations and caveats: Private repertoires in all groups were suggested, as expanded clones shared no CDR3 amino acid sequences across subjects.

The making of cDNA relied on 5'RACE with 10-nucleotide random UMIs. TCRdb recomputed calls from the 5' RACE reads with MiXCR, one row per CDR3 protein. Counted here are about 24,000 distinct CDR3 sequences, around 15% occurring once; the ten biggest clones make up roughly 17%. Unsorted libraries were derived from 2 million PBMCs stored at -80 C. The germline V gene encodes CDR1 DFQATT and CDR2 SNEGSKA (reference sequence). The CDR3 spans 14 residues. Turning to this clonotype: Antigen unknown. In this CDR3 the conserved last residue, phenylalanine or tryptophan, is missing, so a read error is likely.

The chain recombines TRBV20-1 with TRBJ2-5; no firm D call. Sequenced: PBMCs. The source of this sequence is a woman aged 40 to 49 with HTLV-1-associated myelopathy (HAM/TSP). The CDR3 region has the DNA TGCAGTGTTAGAGACCTACGGTACCAAGAGACCCAGTACTTA. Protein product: CSVRDLRYQETQYL.